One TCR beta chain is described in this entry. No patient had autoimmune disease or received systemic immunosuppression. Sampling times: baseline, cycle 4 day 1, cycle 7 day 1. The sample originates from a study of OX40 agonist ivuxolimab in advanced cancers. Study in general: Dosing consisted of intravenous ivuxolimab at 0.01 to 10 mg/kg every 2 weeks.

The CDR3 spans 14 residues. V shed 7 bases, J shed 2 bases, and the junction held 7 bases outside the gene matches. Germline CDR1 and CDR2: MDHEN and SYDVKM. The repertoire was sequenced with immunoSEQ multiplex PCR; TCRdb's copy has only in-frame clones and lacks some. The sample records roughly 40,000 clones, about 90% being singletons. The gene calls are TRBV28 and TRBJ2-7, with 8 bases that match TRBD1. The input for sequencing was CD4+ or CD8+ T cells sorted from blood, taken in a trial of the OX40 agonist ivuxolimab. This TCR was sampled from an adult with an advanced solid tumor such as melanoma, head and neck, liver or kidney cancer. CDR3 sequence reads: CASNSGTGAYEQYF. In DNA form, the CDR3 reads TGTGCCAGCAACTCCGGGACAGGTGCCTACGAGCAGTACTTC. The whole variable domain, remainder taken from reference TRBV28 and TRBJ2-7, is DVKVTQSSRYLVKRTGEKVFLECVQDMDHENMFWYRQDPGLGLRLIYFSYDVKMKEKGDIPEGYSVSREKKERFSLILESASTNQTSMYLCASNSGTGAYEQYFGPGTRLTVT.